Shown below are 8 T cell receptor beta chains from a single sample sequenced in a study of response to subunit inactivated influenza vaccine. In TCRdb, the RT-PCR reads were re-called with MiXCR into one record per CDR3 protein. The sample has a few hundred thousand distinct CDR3 sequences, less than 15% seen once; the top ten hold around 10%. The specimen was PBMCs from blood, collected roughly 12 days after vaccination. The receptor source for this set is a man aged 50 to 59 who received an inactivated influenza vaccine.

This clonotype has at least ten counts. The rearrangement joins TRBV20-1 to TRBJ2-5; D not certain. Looked up from germline, CDR1 is DFQATT and CDR2 is SNEGSKA (reference sequence). This CDR3 has 15 residues. V lost 2 bases to trimming and J lost 7 bases, with 20 bases between them. This CDR3 is CSARPSTHIDGTQYF. The CDR3 region has the DNA TGCAGTGCTAGACCATCGACCCATATCGACGGGACCCAGTACTTC.

The chain combines TRBV6-1 with TRBJ2-1; 9 bases match TRBD1. The CDR3 is 14 amino acids. Germline lookup yields CDR1 MNHNS and CDR2 SASEGT. V lost 7 bases to trimming and J lost 9 bases; unmatched junction nucleotides: 10. The CDR3 DNA reads TGTGCCAGCAACCACCCCGGGACAGGGAGTGAGCAGTTCTTC. It codes for CASNHPGTGSEQFF.

This chain uses TRBV30 with TRBJ2-7; the D is unclear. V dropped 1 base and J dropped 2 bases, with 6 bases sitting between them. CDR1 is GTSNPN, CDR2 SVGIG, per germline (reference sequence). The CDR3 runs 12 residues. CDR3 DNA: TGTGCCTGGAGTGGGCAAGCCTACGAGCAGTACTTC. As protein: CAWSGQAYEQYF.

This clonotype was found a few times. The CDR3 DNA sequence: TGCAGTGCTAGAAGGGGGGTTAATGAAAAACTGTTTTTT. Its translation: CSARRGVNEKLFF. The rearrangement uses TRBV20-1 and TRBJ1-4; a possible D gene is TRBD1 (6 bases). The CDR3 has 13 residues. V was clipped by 2 bases and J by 4 bases, with 8 bases between them. Germline V gene sequence: CDR1 DFQATT, CDR2 SNEGSKA (reference sequence).

This rearrangement joins TRBV5-1 to TRBJ2-3; TRBD1 might be the D (6 bases). The germline gives CDR1 SGHRS, CDR2 YFSETQ. Trimming took off 4 bases at V and 2 bases at J, with 14 bases between the two ends. CDR3 length: 15 amino acids. CDR3 region: CASSRKGGPTDTQYF. As DNA, the CDR3 is TGCGCCAGCAGCAGAAAAGGGGGACCCACAGATACGCAGTATTTT. Drawing the rest from reference TRBV5-1 and TRBJ2-3, the complete variable domain is KAGVTQTPRYLIKTRGQQVTLSCSPISGHRSVSWYQQTPGQGLQFLFEYFSETQRNKGNFPGRFSGRQFSNSRSEMNVSTLELGDSALYLCASSRKGGPTDTQYFGPGTRLTVL.

This clonotype has more than one count but fewer than ten. J is TRBJ1-5 and V is TRBV4-3; the D gene is possibly TRBD1 (5 bases). The V end lost 0 bases, the J end lost 7 bases, and 10 bases lay between the germline ends. The CDR3 runs to 14 residues. Germline lookup yields CDR1 LGHNA and CDR2 YSLEER. For the CDR3, the DNA is TGCGCCAGCAGCCAAGATCGATGGGGCCAGCCCCAGCATTTT. It translates to CASSQDRWGQPQHF.

V gene TRBV6-2 or TRBV6-3 combines with J gene TRBJ1-5; D is unclear. This CDR3 spans 16 amino acids. V lost 0 bases to trimming and J lost 7 bases, with 16 bases between them. The germline V gene has CDR1 MNHEY and CDR2 SVGEGT. For the CDR3, the DNA is TGTGCCAGCAGTTACTCGAAGAGAAGGGTGAAGCAGCCCCAGCATTTT. The encoded protein is CASSYSKRRVKQPQHF.

In this sample, this clonotype turned up a few times. The genes are TRBV2 and TRBJ2-7, with TRBD2 matching over 7 bases. Germline CDR1 SNHLY, CDR2 FYNNEI. CDR3 size: 15 residues. V trimming: 5 bases; J trimming: 3 bases; junction bases outside the gene matches: 10. The CDR3 loop reads CASSPRLARYYEQYF. CDR3 bases: TGTGCCAGCAGTCCAAGACTAGCTAGGTACTACGAGCAGTACTTC.